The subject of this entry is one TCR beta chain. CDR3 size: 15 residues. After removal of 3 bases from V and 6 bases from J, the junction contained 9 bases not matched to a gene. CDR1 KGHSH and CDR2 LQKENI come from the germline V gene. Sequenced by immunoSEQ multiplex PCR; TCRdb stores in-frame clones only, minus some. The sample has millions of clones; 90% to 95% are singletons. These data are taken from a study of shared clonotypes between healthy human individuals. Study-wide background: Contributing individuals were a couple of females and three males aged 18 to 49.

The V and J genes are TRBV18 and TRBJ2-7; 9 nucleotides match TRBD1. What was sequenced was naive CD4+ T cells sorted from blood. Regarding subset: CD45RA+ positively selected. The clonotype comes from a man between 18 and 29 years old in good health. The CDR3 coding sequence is TGTGCCAGCTCACCCAGGACAGGGGAACGTTCCGAGCAGTACTTC. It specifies CASSPRTGERSEQYF.